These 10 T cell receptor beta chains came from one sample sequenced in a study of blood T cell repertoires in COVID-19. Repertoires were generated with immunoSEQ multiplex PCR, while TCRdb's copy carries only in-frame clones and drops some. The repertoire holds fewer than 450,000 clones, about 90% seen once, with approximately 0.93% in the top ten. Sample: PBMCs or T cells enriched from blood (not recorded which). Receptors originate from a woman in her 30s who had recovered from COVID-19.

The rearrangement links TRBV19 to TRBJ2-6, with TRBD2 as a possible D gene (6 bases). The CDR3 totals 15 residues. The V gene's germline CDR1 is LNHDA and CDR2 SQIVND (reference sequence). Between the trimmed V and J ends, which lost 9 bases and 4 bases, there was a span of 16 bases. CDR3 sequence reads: CASRRATVGANVLTF. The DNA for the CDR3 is TGTGCCAGCCGGAGGGCCACGGTGGGGGCCAACGTCCTGACTTTC.

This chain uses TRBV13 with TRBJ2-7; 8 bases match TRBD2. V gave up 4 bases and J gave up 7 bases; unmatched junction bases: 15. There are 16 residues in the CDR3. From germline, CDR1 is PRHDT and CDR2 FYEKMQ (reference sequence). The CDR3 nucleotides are TGTGCCAGCAGCTCCCCGGGGGGGGCGCGGAGTTCGGAGCAGTACTTC. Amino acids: CASSSPGGARSSEQYF.

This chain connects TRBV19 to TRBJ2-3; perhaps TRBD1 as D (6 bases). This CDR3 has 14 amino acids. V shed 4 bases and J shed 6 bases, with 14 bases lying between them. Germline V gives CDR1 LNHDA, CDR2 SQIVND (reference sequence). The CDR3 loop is CASSKGHLRDTQYF. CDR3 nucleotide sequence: TGTGCCAGTAGTAAGGGACACCTGAGGGATACGCAGTATTTT.

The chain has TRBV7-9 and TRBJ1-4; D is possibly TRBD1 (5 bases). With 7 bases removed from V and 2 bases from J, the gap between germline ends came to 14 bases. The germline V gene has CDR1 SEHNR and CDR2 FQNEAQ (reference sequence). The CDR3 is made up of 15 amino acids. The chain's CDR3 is CASTPFGGTNEKLFF. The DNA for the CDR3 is TGTGCCAGCACCCCATTCGGGGGGACTAATGAAAAACTGTTTTTT.

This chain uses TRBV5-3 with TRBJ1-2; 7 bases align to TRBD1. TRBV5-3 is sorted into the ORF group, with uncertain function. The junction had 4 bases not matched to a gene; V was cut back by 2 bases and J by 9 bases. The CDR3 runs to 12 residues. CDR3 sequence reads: CARSFRDRSYTF. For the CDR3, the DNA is TGTGCCAGAAGCTTCCGGGACAGAAGCTACACCTTC.

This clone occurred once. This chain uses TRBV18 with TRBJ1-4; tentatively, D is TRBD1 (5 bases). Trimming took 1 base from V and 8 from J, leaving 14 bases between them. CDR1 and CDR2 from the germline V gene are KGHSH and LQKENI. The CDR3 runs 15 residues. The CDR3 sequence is CASSPLGPAGEKLFF. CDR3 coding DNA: TGTGCCAGCTCACCACTAGGGCCCGCAGGGGAAAAACTGTTTTTT.

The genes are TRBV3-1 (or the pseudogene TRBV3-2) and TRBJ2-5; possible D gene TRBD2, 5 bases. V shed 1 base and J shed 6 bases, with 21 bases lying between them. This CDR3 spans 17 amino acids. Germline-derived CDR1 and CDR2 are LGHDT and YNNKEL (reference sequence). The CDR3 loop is CASSQVAAGAGIQTQYF. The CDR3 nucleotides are TGTGCCAGCAGCCAAGTTGCCGCGGGCGCCGGGATTCAGACCCAGTACTTC.

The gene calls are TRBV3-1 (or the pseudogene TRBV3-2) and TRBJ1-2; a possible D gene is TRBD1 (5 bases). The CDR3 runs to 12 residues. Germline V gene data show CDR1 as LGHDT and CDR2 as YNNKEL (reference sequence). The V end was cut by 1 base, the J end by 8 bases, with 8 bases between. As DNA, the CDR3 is TGTGCCAGCAGCCAAGGGGGGGAAGGCTACACCTTC. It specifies CASSQGGEGYTF.

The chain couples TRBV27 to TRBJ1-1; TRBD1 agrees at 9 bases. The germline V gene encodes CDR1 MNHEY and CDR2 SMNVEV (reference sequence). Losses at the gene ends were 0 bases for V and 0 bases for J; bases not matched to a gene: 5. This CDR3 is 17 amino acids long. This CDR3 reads CASSLSKQGAVNTEAFF. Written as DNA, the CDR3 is TGTGCCAGCAGTTTATCTAAACAGGGGGCAGTGAACACTGAAGCTTTCTTT.

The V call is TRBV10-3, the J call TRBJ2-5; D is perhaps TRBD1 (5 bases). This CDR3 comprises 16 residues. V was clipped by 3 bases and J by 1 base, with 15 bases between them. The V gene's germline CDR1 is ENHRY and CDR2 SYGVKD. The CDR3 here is CAISESKGPVQETQYF. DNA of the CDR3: TGTGCCATCAGTGAATCTAAGGGGCCCGTCCAAGAGACCCAGTACTTC.